A selection of T cell receptor beta chains follows, all from one sample in a study of identical twins. Each CDR3 protein gets one entry after TCRdb re-called the 5' RACE reads with MiXCR. The table records about 720,000 distinct CDR3 sequences, approximately 18% of them present only once. These data were also reused for a study on T cells expressing NK-cell markers.

Sequencing used PBMCs. Source of these receptors: a woman between 18 and 29 years old in good health. Both conserved end residues are part of each CDR3. Each record gives: CDR3 length, J gene, V gene, D gene, clone size, CDR3 protein, CDR3 DNA. A D gene is named only where the DNA matches it firmly. Size is stated for part of the rows, as once, few or many counts, or as a class when the clone is expanded.

>15|TRBJ2-1|TRBV20-1|TRBD2|many
CSARDWASGKNEQFF
TGCAGTGCTAGAGATTGGGCTAGCGGGAAGAATGAGCAGTTCTTC
>14|TRBJ2-1|TRBV20-1|TRBD1|NA
CSARAGTGHNEQFF
TGCAGTGCTAGAGCCGGGACAGGACACAATGAGCAGTTCTTC
>14|TRBJ2-2|TRBV6-2/TRBV6-3|NA|many
CASSYRGTTGELFF
TGTGCCAGCAGTTACCGGGGAACAACCGGGGAGCTGTTTTTT
>15|TRBJ1-3|TRBV6-1|NA|NA
CASSDTASSGNTIYF
TGTGCCAGCAGCGACACAGCGAGCTCTGGAAACACCATATATTTT
>14|TRBJ2-5|TRBV7-7|TRBD1|many
CASSFGQGGETQYF
TGTGCTAGCAGCTTCGGACAGGGAGGCGAGACCCAGTACTTC
>14|TRBJ2-1|TRBV2|TRBD1|NA
CASRPGTGVHEQFF
TGTGCCAGCAGACCCGGGACAGGGGTCCATGAGCAGTTCTTC
>15|TRBJ2-3|TRBV6-5|NA|NA
CASSYSRTVEDTQYF
TGTGCCAGCAGTTACTCCAGGACCGTTGAAGATACGCAGTATTTT
>13|TRBJ2-1|TRBV20-1|TRBD2|many
CSALAGGGNEQFF
TGCAGTGCCCTAGCGGGAGGAGGCAATGAGCAGTTCTTC
>16|TRBJ2-2|TRBV6-2/TRBV6-3|TRBD2|few
CASSYILAGATGELFF
TGTGCCAGCAGTTACATCCTAGCGGGAGCTACCGGGGAGCTGTTTTTT
>14|TRBJ1-2|TRBV11-2|NA|once
CASRPGILFYGYTF
TGTGCCAGCAGGCCGGGGATTCTGTTCTATGGCTACACCTTC
>11|TRBJ2-7|TRBV29-1|NA|NA
CSVGVGSEQYF
TGCAGCGTTGGTGTTGGGAGCGAGCAGTACTTC
>15|TRBJ2-1|TRBV7-9|TRBD2|NA
CASSFQAGGSNEQFF
TGTGCCAGCAGCTTCCAGGCGGGGGGGTCGAATGAGCAGTTCTTC
>14|TRBJ2-2|TRBV29-1|NA|few
CSVRRGANTGELFF
TGCAGCGTTAGGAGAGGAGCGAACACCGGGGAGCTGTTTTTT
>15|TRBJ2-5|TRBV9|NA|many
CASSVGDSLMKTQYF
TGTGCCAGCAGCGTAGGAGACAGCCTAATGAAGACCCAGTACTTC
>14|TRBJ2-2|TRBV20-1|TRBD2|NA
CSASGLANTGELFF
TGCAGTGCTTCGGGACTAGCGAACACCGGGGAGCTGTTTTTT
>16|TRBJ2-1|TRBV4-2|NA|NA
CASSQDVRGEVNEQFF
TGTGCCAGCAGCCAAGATGTTAGGGGAGAAGTCAATGAGCAGTTCTTC
>11|TRBJ2-7|TRBV9|TRBD1|few
CASGQGREQYF
TGTGCCAGCGGACAGGGACGGGAGCAGTACTTC
>13|TRBJ2-1|TRBV20-1|NA|NA
CSAKGGRGNEQFF
TGCAGTGCAAAGGGGGGGAGAGGGAATGAGCAGTTCTTC
>14|TRBJ1-6|TRBV9|TRBD1|many
CASSVTGTNSPLHF
TGTGCCAGCAGCGTGACAGGGACTAATTCACCCCTCCACTTT
>14|TRBJ1-2|TRBV7-2|NA|few
CASSRTGSKYGYTF
TGTGCCAGCAGCCGAACCGGGTCCAAATATGGCTACACCTTC
>15|TRBJ2-5|TRBV10-3|NA|NA
CAISESAQLQETQYF
TGTGCCATCAGTGAGTCTGCACAGCTCCAAGAGACCCAGTACTTC
>12|TRBJ2-4|TRBV5-1|NA|few
CASSSTQNIQYF
TGCGCCAGCAGCTCCACACAAAACATTCAGTACTTC
>12|TRBJ1-5|TRBV7-2|NA|NA
CASSFGWQPQHF
TGTGCCAGCAGCTTTGGGTGGCAGCCCCAGCATTTT
>12|TRBJ1-1|TRBV29-1|TRBD1|few
CSVEETGIEAFF
TGCAGCGTTGAAGAGACAGGGATTGAAGCTTTCTTT
>16|TRBJ2-1|TRBV6-2/TRBV6-3|NA|NA
CASRPQTDTFYNEQFF
TGTGCCAGCAGACCCCAGACGGACACCTTCTACAATGAGCAGTTCTTC
>14|TRBJ2-5|TRBV29-1|TRBD1|few
CSVAGQGAGETQYF
TGCAGCGTCGCGGGACAGGGGGCCGGTGAGACCCAGTACTTC
>13|TRBJ2-5|TRBV20-1|TRBD2|NA
CSVISSGKETQYF
TGCAGTGTAATCTCGAGCGGGAAAGAGACCCAGTACTTC
>13|TRBJ2-1|TRBV30|NA|few
CAWSVLASNEQFF
TGTGCCTGGAGTGTACTGGCCAGCAATGAGCAGTTCTTC
>17|TRBJ2-1|TRBV5-1|NA|NA
CASSNSRGLSSYNEQFF
TGCGCCAGCAGCAACTCCCGCGGGTTAAGCTCCTACAATGAGCAGTTCTTC
>15|TRBJ2-1|TRBV4-3|NA|few
CASKLGAGIHHEQFF
TGCGCCAGCAAGCTGGGCGCGGGCATACACCATGAGCAGTTCTTC
>15|TRBJ2-7|TRBV6-1|TRBD2|few
CASSERSSGSYEQYF
TGTGCCAGCAGTGAAAGGTCTAGCGGGTCCTACGAGCAGTACTTC
>16|TRBJ2-5|TRBV10-3|TRBD2|NA
CAISESTSGSRETQYF
TGTGCCATCAGTGAGTCGACTAGCGGGTCAAGGGAGACCCAGTACTTC
>17|TRBJ2-1|TRBV9|NA|few
CASSVASGLIGMDEQFF
TGTGCCAGCAGCGTGGCTTCAGGGTTAATCGGGATGGATGAGCAGTTCTTC
>12|TRBJ2-1|TRBV11-3|NA|NA
CASSGAAREQFF
TGTGCCAGCAGCGGAGCAGCGCGTGAGCAGTTCTTC
>17|TRBJ1-6|TRBV5-1|TRBD1|few
CASSLLIPGQSNSPLHF
TGCGCCAGCAGCTTGTTGATCCCGGGACAGAGTAATTCACCCCTCCACTTT
>15|TRBJ2-7|TRBV10-1|TRBD1|NA
CASSETGTGVHEQYF
TGCGCCAGCAGTGAGACCGGGACAGGGGTCCACGAGCAGTACTTC
>11|TRBJ1-4|TRBV12-3/TRBV12-4|NA|many
CASRNNEKLFF
TGTGCCAGCAGGAATAATGAAAAACTGTTTTTT
>14|TRBJ2-2|TRBV6-1|NA|NA
CASSVRNPTGELFF
TGTGCCAGCAGTGTAAGGAATCCCACCGGGGAGCTGTTTTTT
>14|TRBJ1-2|TRBV20-1|NA|few
CSARDTARNYGYTF
TGCAGTGCTAGAGATACGGCAAGAAACTATGGCTACACCTTC
>12|TRBJ1-4|TRBV5-6|NA|few
CASSGGRSKLFF
TGTGCCAGCAGCGGGGGACGGTCAAAACTGTTTTTT
>17|TRBJ2-1|TRBV20-1|TRBD2|few
CSATSLAGGASYNEQFF
TGCAGTGCCACATCACTAGCGGGGGGCGCCTCGTACAATGAGCAGTTCTTC
>13|TRBJ2-5|TRBV29-1|TRBD2|NA
CSAIAGVGETQYF
TGCAGCGCGATAGCGGGAGTGGGGGAGACCCAGTACTTC
>16|TRBJ2-5|TRBV20-1|NA|few
CSARSKGSIGQETQYF
TGCAGTGCTAGGTCAAAGGGGAGTATAGGACAAGAGACCCAGTACTTC
>14|TRBJ2-5|TRBV9|TRBD2|NA
CASSASGGQETQNF
TGTGCCAGCAGCGCGAGCGGGGGACAAGAGACCCAGAACTTC
>16|TRBJ1-5|TRBV6-5|TRBD1|NA
CASSYGRGQVNQPQHF
TGTGCCAGCAGTTACGGGAGGGGGCAGGTCAATCAGCCCCAGCATTTT
>16|TRBJ2-1|TRBV18|NA|NA
CASSLSRLNDGDEQFF
TGTGCCAGCTCACTCTCTCGGTTAAATGATGGGGATGAGCAGTTCTTC
>14|TRBJ1-2|TRBV5-6|NA|NA
CASSLGSGTGGYTF
TGTGCCAGCAGCTTGGGTTCCGGGACCGGAGGCTACACCTTC
>11|TRBJ2-5|TRBV5-6|NA|NA
CASSLSGKKDF
TGTGCCAGCAGCTTGTCAGGGAAGAAGGACTTC
>17|TRBJ2-5|TRBV7-2|NA|NA
CASSPKRDPMPPETQYF
TGTGCCAGCAGCCCAAAACGAGACCCCATGCCACCAGAGACCCAGTACTTC
>14|TRBJ2-1|TRBV20-1|NA|many
CSALQGGARDEQFF
TGCAGTGCTCTTCAAGGGGGGGCTAGGGATGAGCAGTTCTTC
>13|TRBJ1-1|TRBV12-3/TRBV12-4|NA|few
CASSIEVGTEAFF
TGTGCCAGCAGTATCGAGGTGGGCACTGAAGCTTTCTTT
>12|TRBJ2-5|TRBV20-1|NA|NA
CSAVRDSETQYF
TGCAGTGCTGTGCGGGACTCAGAGACCCAGTACTTC
>14|TRBJ2-7|TRBV20-1|NA|NA
CSAILGGYPLEQYF
TGCAGTGCTATTCTAGGCGGATACCCTCTCGAGCAGTACTTC
>15|TRBJ1-3|TRBV20-1|NA|many
CSASVGPHSGNTIYF
TGCAGTGCTAGTGTTGGGCCCCACTCTGGAAACACCATATATTTT
>16|TRBJ2-7|TRBV7-9|NA|NA
CASSLTQGKGTYEQYF
TGTGCCAGCAGCTTAACACAGGGAAAGGGGACCTACGAGCAGTACTTC
>12|TRBJ2-1|TRBV12-3/TRBV12-4|NA|NA
CASHESRNEQFF
TGTGCCAGCCATGAATCCCGGAATGAGCAGTTCTTC
>17|TRBJ2-4|TRBV20-1|NA|NA
CSASPLLEIIAKNIQYF
TGCAGTGCTAGCCCACTGCTGGAGATTATAGCCAAAAACATTCAGTACTTC